This section outlines one T cell receptor (beta chain) sequence together with its context. This sample was included in a study of blood T cell repertoires in COVID-19. The protocol was immunoSEQ multiplex PCR, while the TCRdb copy is restricted to in-frame clones and leaves out a portion. The table lists 100,000 to 150,000 clones, about 90% of them singletons, with around 2.2% in the top ten. The CDR3 has 14 residues. Trimming took off 0 bases at V and 6 bases at J, with 12 bases between the two ends. Germline assignment: CDR1 SGHTA and CDR2 FQGNSA. What was sequenced was peripheral blood. The sequence came from a man in his forties or fifties with COVID-19, enrolled during active disease. The chain recombines TRBV7-2 with TRBJ2-7; possibly TRBD2 for D (5 bases). CDR3: CASSLAADLGEQYF. The DNA of the CDR3 is TGTGCCAGCAGCTTAGCAGCGGATCTGGGCGAGCAGTACTTC.